The 8 T cell receptor beta chains presented below share a single source sample, sequenced in a study of control samples from healthy donors and cancer patients (TCRdb year 2020). To prepare the library, the immunoSEQ multiplex PCR assay was applied. TCRdb took over this immuneACCESS table, retaining in-frame rearrangements with V and J assigned. Such tables are incomplete; in checked studies, under half of the missing clones stem from an unresolved V gene, and the remainder is unexplained. This sample gives just over 150,000 clones in total; over 90% of them show up just once. 2% to 2.5% of the sample is in the top ten clones. Sequencing was carried out using blood. The receptors shown here come from a man in his fifties or sixties in good health.

Only one count was recorded for this clone. The chain combines TRBV3-1 (or the pseudogene TRBV3-2) with TRBJ1-4; a possible D gene is TRBD1 (5 bases). CDR3 length: 12 residues. The germline V gene encodes CDR1 LGHDT and CDR2 YNNKEL (reference sequence). The V gene lost 0 bases and the J gene lost 10 bases, with 6 bases spanning the gap. CDR3 DNA sequence: TGTGCCAGCAGCCAAGAGGGGGGAAAACTGTTTTTT. Residues: CASSQEGGKLFF.

This sequence joins TRBV4-2 and TRBJ1-5, with TRBD1 matching over 9 bases. The CDR3 has 16 amino acids. The germline CDR1 and CDR2 sequences are LGHNA and YNFKEQ. J was trimmed by 6 bases and V by 1 base; bases with no gene match: 7. This chain's CDR3 is CASSQAGQGGFQPQHF. DNA of the CDR3: TGTGCCAGCAGCCAAGCGGGACAGGGCGGTTTTCAGCCCCAGCATTTT.

The rearrangement uses TRBV30 and TRBJ1-2; D unresolved. Germline V CDR1 and CDR2: GTSNPN, SVGIG (reference sequence). Trimming stripped 1 base from V and 7 bases from J, with 7 bases between. This CDR3 has 11 residues. As DNA, the CDR3 is TGTGCCTGGAGTGGATGGGGTGGCTACACCTTC. It encodes CAWSGWGGYTF.

This clone was seen only once. The chain joins TRBV5-1 to TRBJ2-7; 9 nucleotides line up with TRBD2. With V trimmed by 4 bases and J by 6 bases, 14 bases remained unmatched. Per germline, CDR1 SGHRS and CDR2 YFSETQ. The CDR3 extends over 16 amino acids. Here the CDR3 reads CASSPFSGGNFFEQYF. As DNA, the CDR3 is TGCGCCAGCAGCCCCTTTAGCGGGGGCAATTTTTTCGAGCAGTACTTC.

V gene TRBV9 combines with J gene TRBJ2-7; no clear D. The germline V gene encodes CDR1 SGDLS and CDR2 YYNGEE. CDR3 length: 11 residues. Between the trimmed V and J ends, which lost 4 bases and 0 bases, there was a span of 2 bases. CDR3 nucleotides: TGTGCCAGCAGCAACTCCTACGAGCAGTACTTC. This translates into CASSNSYEQYF. Full variable domain (outside the CDR3, taken from reference TRBV9 and TRBJ2-7): DSGVTQTPKHLITATGQRVTLRCSPRSGDLSVYWYQQSLDQGLQFLIQYYNGEERAKGNILERFSAQQFPDLHSELNLSSLELGDSALYFCASSNSYEQYFGPGTRLTVT.

The V call is TRBV4-2, the J call TRBJ1-3, with 12 bases fitting TRBD1. The V gene's germline CDR1 is LGHNA and CDR2 YNFKEQ. The V and J ends lost 4 bases and 8 bases, in that order; junction bases with no gene match: 9. The CDR3 has 16 amino acids. CDR3 DNA: TGTGCCAGCAGCCGTAGCTGGGGACAGGGGGCTGACACCATATATTTT. Its translation is CASSRSWGQGADTIYF.

The chain recombines TRBV19 with TRBJ2-5; D is undetermined. Germline V gives CDR1 LNHDA, CDR2 SQIVND (reference sequence). There are 14 residues in the CDR3. Trimming removed 3 bases from V and 3 bases from J, with 11 bases in between. The CDR3 loop reads CASSIQHRKETQYF. The DNA for the CDR3 is TGTGCCAGTAGTATTCAGCACAGAAAAGAGACCCAGTACTTC. The whole variable domain, filled in from reference TRBV19 and TRBJ2-5, reads DGGITQSPKYLFRKEGQNVTLSCEQNLNHDAMYWYRQDPGQGLRLIYYSQIVNDFQKGDIAEGYSVSREKKESFPLTVTSAQKNPTAFYLCASSIQHRKETQYFGPGTRLLVL.

This chain uses TRBV7-9 with TRBJ2-1; 15 positions match TRBD2. The V gene end was trimmed by 6 bases and the J gene end by 3 bases; junction bases not matched to a gene: 12. The CDR3 has 19 residues. Germline V gene data show CDR1 as SEHNR and CDR2 as FQNEAQ (reference sequence). The CDR3 DNA follows: TGTGCCAGCAGACCCGGACTAGCGGGAGGGCCAGGCTACTACAATGAGCAGTTCTTC. Translation gives CASRPGLAGGPGYYNEQFF.